This T cell receptor (beta chain) comes out of a study of blood T cells in healthy people across ages. Alongside a J-beta primer mix, a sample-barcoded 5' primer served in a second PCR lasting 7 to 11 cycles. Each cDNA was tagged by a template-switch adaptor containing 12 random nucleotides. Each CDR3 protein is one row after TCRdb ran MiXCR on the 5' RACE reads. The table has roughly 700,000 distinct CDR3 sequences, around half seen once. The germline CDR1 and CDR2 sequences are LGHNA and YNFKEQ. V lost 0 bases, J lost 5 bases, and 14 bases lay in between. There are 15 residues in the CDR3. To note about this clonotype: The antigen remains unidentified.

Whole-study findings and limits: Long-lived donors carried more naive CD4+ cells and greater diversity than aged donors.

Sequences were obtained from blood. The rearrangement joins TRBV4-2 to TRBJ2-7; unclear D gene. The sequence came from a woman aged 55-70 years in good health. The CDR3 here is CASSQDFGANDEQYF. The CDR3 DNA reads as TGTGCCAGCAGCCAAGACTTCGGCGCAAACGACGAGCAGTACTTC.